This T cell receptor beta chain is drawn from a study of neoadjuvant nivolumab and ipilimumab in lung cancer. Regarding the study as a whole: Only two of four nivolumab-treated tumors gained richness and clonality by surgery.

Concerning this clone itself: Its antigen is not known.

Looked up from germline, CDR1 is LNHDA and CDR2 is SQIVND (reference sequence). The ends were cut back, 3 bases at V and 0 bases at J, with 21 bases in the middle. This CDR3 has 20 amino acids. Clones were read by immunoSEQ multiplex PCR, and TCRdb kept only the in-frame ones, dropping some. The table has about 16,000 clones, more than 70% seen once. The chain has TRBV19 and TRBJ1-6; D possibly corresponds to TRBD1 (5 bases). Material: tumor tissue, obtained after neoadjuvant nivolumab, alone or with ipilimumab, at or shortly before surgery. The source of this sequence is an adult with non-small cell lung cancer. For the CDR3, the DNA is TGTGCCAGTAGTATCTTCTTTTGGGGCAGGTTAAGCTCCTATAATTCACCCCTCCACTTT. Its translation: CASSIFFWGRLSSYNSPLHF.